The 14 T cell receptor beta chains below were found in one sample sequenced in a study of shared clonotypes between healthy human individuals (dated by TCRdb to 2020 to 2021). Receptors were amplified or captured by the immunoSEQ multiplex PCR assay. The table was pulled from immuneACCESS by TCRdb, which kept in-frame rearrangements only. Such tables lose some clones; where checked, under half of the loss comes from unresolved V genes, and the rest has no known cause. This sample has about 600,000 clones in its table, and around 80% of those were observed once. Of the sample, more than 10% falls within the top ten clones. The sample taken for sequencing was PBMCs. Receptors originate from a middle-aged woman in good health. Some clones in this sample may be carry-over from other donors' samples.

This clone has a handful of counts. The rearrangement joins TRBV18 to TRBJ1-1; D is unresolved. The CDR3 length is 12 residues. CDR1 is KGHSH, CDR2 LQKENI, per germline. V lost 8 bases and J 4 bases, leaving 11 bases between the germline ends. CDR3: CASPGGRTEAFF. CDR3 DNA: TGTGCCAGCCCCGGAGGGCGCACTGAAGCTTTCTTT.

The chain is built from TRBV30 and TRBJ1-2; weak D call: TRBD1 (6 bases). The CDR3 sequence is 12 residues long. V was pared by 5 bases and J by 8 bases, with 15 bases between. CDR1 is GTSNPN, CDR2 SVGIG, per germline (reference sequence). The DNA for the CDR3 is TGTGCCTGGGGCCAGGGGTTTGAAGGCTACACCTTC. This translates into CAWGQGFEGYTF.

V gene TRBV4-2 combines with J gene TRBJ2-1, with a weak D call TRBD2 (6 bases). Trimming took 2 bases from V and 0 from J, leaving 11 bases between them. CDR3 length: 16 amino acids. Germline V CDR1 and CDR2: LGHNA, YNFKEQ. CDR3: CASSQRRGNSYNEQFF. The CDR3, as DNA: TGTGCCAGCAGCCAAAGGCGGGGAAACTCCTACAATGAGCAGTTCTTC.

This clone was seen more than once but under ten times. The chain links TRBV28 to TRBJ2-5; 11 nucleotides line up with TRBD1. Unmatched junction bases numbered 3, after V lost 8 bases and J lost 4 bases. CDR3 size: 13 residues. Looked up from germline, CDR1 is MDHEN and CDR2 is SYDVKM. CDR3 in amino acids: CASGQGAGETQYF. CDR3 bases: TGTGCCAGCGGACAGGGGGCAGGAGAGACCCAGTACTTC.

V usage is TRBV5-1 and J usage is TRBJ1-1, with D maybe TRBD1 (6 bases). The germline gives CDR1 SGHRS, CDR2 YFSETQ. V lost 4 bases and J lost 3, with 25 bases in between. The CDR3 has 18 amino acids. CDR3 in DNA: TGCGCCAGCAGCCCTTTCGGACAGTTGGGGACACCGTACACTGAAGCTTTCTTT. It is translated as CASSPFGQLGTPYTEAFF.

The CDR3 DNA follows: TGTGCCAGCAGCCAACGTCAGGGCGGGGGCCCGGGGGCCAAAAACATTCAGTACTTC. The encoded protein is CASSQRQGGGPGAKNIQYF. V is TRBV4-2 and J is TRBJ2-4, with a tentative D call TRBD2 (7 bases). The CDR3 covers 19 residues. Trimming cost V 2 bases and J 1 base, with 21 bases left between them. The V gene's germline CDR1 is LGHNA and CDR2 YNFKEQ.

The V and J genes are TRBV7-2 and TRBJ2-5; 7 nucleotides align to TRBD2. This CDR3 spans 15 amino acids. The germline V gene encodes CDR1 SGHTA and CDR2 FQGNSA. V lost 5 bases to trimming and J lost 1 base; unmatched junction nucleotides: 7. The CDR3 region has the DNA TGTGCCAGCAGCCCCACCCCTAGCGGCCAAGAGACCCAGTACTTC. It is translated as CASSPTPSGQETQYF.

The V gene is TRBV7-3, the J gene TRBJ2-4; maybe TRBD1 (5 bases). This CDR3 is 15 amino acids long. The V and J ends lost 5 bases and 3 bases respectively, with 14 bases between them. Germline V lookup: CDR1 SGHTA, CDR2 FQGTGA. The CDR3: CASSGQGGGKNIQYF. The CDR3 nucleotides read TGTGCCAGCAGCGGCCAGGGTGGCGGCAAAAACATTCAGTACTTC.

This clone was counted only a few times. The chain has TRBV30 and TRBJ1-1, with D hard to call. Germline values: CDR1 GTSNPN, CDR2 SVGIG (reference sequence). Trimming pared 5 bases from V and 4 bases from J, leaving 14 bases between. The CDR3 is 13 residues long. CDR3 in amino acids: CAWDDWRGTEAFF. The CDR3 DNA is TGTGCCTGGGACGACTGGCGGGGCACTGAAGCTTTCTTT.

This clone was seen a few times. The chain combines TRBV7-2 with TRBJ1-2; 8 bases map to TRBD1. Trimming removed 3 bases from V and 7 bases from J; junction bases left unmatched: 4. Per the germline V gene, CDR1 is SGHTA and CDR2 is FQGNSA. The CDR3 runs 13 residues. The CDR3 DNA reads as TGTGCCAGCAGCTTCGCAGGGGGCGTTGGCTACACCTTC. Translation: CASSFAGGVGYTF.

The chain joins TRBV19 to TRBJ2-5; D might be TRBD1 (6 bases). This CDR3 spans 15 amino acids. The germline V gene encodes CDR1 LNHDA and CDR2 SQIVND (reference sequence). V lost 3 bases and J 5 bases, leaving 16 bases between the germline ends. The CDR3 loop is CASSIELQGYETQYF. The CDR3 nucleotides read TGTGCCAGTAGTATCGAGCTACAGGGTTACGAGACCCAGTACTTC.

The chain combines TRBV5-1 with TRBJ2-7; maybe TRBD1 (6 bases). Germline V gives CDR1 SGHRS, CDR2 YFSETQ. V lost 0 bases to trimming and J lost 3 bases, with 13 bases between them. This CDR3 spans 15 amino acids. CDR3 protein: CASSLGAGANYEQYF. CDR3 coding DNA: TGCGCCAGCAGCTTGGGGGCAGGGGCCAACTACGAGCAGTACTTC.

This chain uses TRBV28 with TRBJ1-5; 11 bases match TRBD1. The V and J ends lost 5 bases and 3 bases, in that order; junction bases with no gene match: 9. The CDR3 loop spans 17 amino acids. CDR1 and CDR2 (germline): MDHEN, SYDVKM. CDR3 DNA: TGTGCCAGCAGTCCTGGAGGACAGGGGGCCCCCAATCAGCCCCAGCATTTT. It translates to CASSPGGQGAPNQPQHF.

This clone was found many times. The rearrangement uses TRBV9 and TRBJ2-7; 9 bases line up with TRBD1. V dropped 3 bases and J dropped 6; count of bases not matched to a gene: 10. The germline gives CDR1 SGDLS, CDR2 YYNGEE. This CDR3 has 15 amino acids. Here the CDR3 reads CASSASTGGIGEQYF. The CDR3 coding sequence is TGTGCCAGCAGCGCCTCGACAGGGGGTATTGGCGAGCAGTACTTC. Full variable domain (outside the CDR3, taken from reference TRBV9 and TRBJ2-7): DSGVTQTPKHLITATGQRVTLRCSPRSGDLSVYWYQQSLDQGLQFLIQYYNGEERAKGNILERFSAQQFPDLHSELNLSSLELGDSALYFCASSASTGGIGEQYFGPGTRLTVT.